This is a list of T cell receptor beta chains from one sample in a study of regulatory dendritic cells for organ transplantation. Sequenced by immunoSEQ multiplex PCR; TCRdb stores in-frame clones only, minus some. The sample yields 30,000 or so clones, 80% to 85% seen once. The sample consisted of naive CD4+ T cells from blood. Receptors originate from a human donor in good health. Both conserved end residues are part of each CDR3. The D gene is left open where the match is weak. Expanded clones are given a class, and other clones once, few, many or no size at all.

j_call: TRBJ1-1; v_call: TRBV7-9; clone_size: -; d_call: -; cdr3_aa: CASNRGMNTEAFF; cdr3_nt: TGTGCCAGCAATAGGGGTATGAACACTGAAGCTTTCTTT
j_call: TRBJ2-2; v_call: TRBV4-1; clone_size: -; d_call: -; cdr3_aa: CASSQAGLGPGELFF; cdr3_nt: TGCGCCAGCAGCCAAGCGGGGTTGGGTCCCGGGGAGCTGTTTTTT
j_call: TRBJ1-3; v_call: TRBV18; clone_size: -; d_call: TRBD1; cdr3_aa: CASSKGASSGNTIYF; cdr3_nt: TGTGCCAGCTCAAAGGGGGCGAGCTCTGGAAACACCATATATTTT
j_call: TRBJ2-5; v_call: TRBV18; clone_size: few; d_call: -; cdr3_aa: CASSRTLQETQYF; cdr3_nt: TGTGCCAGCTCAAGGACACTTCAAGAGACCCAGTACTTC
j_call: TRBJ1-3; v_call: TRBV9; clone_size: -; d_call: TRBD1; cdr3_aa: CASSAAGGTGGSSGNTIYF; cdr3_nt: TGTGCCAGCAGCGCCGCTGGTGGGACAGGGGGAAGCTCTGGAAACACCATATATTTT
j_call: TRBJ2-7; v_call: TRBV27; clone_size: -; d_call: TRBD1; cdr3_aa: CASRREGGTSGEQYF; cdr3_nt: TGTGCCAGCAGAAGAGAAGGGGGCACATCCGGCGAGCAGTACTTC
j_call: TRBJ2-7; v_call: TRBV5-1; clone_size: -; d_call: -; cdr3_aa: CASSRETSYEQYF; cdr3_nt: TGCGCCAGCAGCAGGGAGACCTCCTACGAGCAGTACTTC
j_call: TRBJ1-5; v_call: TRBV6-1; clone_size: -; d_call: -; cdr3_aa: CASSGKRRTRGDSNQPQHF; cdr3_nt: TGTGCCAGCAGTGGAAAAAGACGGACTCGGGGGGATAGCAATCAGCCCCAGCATTTT
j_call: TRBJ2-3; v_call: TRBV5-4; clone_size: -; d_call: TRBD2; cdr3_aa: CASSRGTSGGAPDTQYF; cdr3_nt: TGTGCCAGCAGCCGCGGGACTAGCGGGGGGGCCCCAGATACGCAGTATTTT
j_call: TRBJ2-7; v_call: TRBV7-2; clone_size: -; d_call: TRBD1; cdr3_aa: CASSNGQGPYEQYF; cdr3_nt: TGTGCCAGCAGCAACGGACAGGGGCCCTACGAGCAGTACTTC
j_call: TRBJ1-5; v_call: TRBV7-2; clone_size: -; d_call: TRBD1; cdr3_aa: CASSADRGVNQPQHF; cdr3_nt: TGTGCCAGCAGCGCCGACAGGGGGGTCAATCAGCCCCAGCATTTT
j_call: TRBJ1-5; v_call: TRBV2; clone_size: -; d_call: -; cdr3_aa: CASRSIPGGYQPQHF; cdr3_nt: TGTGCCAGCAGGAGCATTCCGGGAGGTTATCAGCCCCAGCATTTT
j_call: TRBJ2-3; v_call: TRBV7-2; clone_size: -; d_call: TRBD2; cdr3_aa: CASSNGLAGHTDTQYF; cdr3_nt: TGTGCCAGCAGCAACGGACTAGCGGGGCACACAGATACGCAGTATTTT
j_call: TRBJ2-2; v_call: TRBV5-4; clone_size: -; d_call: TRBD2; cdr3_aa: CASSATSGGTGELFF; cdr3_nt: TGTGCCAGCAGCGCAACTAGCGGGGGCACCGGGGAGCTGTTTTTT
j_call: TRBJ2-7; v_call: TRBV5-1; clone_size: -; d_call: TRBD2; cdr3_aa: CASSLSTSGSYEQYF; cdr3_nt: TGCGCCAGCAGCTTGAGTACTAGCGGTTCCTACGAGCAGTACTTC
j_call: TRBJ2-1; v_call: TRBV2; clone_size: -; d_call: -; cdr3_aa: CASSVSRSGGGGSEQFF; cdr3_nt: TGTGCCAGCAGCGTGAGTAGGTCGGGTGGAGGAGGGTCTGAGCAGTTCTTC
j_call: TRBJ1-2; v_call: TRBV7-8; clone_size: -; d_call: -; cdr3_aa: CASSLDQRGYTF; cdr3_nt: TGTGCCAGCAGCTTAGATCAGCGAGGCTACACCTTC
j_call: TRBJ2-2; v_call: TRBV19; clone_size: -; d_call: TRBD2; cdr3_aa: CASEGLAGGSGELFF; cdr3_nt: TGTGCCAGCGAAGGACTAGCGGGGGGGTCCGGGGAGCTGTTTTTT
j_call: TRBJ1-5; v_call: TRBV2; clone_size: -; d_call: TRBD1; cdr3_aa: CASRGSDRGNQPQHF; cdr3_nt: TGTGCCAGCAGAGGATCAGACAGGGGAAATCAGCCCCAGCATTTT
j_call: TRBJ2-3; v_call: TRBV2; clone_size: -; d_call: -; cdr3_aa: CASSEGPRTQYF; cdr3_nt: TGTGCCAGCAGTGAAGGTCCTCGGACGCAGTATTTT
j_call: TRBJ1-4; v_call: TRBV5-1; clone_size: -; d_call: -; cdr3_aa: CASSPRTIFGNEKLFF; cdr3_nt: TGCGCCAGCAGTCCCCGGACAATTTTCGGTAATGAAAAACTGTTTTTT
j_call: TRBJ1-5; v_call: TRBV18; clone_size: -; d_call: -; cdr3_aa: CASKQGSNQPQHF; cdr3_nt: TGTGCCAGCAAACAGGGAAGCAATCAGCCCCAGCATTTT
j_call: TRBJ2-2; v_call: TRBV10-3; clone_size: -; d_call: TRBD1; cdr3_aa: CAINLDDRVTTGELFF; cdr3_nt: TGTGCCATCAATCTTGATGACAGGGTAACCACCGGGGAGCTGTTTTTT
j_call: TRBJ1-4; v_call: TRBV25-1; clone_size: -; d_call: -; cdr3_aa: CASSESRGVEKLFF; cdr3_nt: TGTGCCAGCAGTGAATCCAGGGGAGTCGAAAAACTGTTTTTT
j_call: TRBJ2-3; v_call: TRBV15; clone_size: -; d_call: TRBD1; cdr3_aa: CATSIGTDTSTDTQYF; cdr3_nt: TGTGCCACCAGCATAGGGACAGACACTAGCACAGATACGCAGTATTTT
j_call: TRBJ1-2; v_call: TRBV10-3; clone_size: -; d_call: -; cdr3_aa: CAISETGTSNYGYTF; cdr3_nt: TGTGCCATCAGTGAGACAGGGACCTCTAACTATGGCTACACCTTC
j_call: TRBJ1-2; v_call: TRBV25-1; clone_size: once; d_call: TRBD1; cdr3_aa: CASTGTGVGGYTF; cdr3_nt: TGTGCCAGTACCGGGACAGGGGTGGGCGGCTACACCTTC
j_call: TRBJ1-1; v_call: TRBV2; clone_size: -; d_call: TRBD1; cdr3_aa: CASRPTTTGFTEAFF; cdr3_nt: TGTGCCAGCAGACCAACCACGACAGGGTTCACTGAAGCTTTCTTT
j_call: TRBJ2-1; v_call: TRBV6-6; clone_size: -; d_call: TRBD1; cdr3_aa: CASSQTGQGKNEQFF; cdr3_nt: TGTGCCAGCAGTCAAACGGGACAGGGTAAAAATGAGCAGTTCTTC
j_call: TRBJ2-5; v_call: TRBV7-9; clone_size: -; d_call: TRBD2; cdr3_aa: CASSSTSGGAQTQYF; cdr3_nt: TGTGCCAGCAGCTCGACTAGCGGGGGGGCACAGACCCAGTACTTC
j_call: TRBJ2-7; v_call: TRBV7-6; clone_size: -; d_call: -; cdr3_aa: CASSLTGAGANEQYF; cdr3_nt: TGTGCCAGCAGCTTGACCGGGGCAGGGGCCAACGAGCAGTACTTC
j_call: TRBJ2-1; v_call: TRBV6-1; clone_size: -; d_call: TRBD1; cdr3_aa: CASSPDRVAYEQFF; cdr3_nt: TGTGCCAGCAGCCCGGACAGGGTTGCATATGAGCAGTTCTTC
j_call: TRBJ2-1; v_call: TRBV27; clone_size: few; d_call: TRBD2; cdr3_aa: CASLGTSGGASSYNEQFF; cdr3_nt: TGTGCCAGCTTGGGGACTAGCGGGGGAGCGAGCTCCTACAATGAGCAGTTCTTC
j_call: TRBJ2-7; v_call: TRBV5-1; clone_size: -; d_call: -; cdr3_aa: CASSFRGQEQYF; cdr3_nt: TGCGCCAGCAGCTTCCGAGGTCAAGAGCAGTACTTC
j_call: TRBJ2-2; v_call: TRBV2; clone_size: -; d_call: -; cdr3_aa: CASRPQTGFGGELFF; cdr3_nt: TGTGCCAGCAGGCCTCAAACAGGTTTCGGCGGGGAGCTGTTTTTT
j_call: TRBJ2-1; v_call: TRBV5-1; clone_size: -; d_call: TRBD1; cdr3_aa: CASSHGQGVYNEQFF; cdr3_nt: TGCGCCAGCAGCCACGGACAGGGGGTCTACAATGAGCAGTTCTTC
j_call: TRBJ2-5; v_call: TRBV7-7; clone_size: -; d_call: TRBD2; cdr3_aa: CASSLSGRQETQYF; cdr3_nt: TGTGCCAGCAGCTTGAGCGGGAGACAAGAGACCCAGTACTTC
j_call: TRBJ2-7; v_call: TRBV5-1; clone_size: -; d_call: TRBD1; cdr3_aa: CASSLGQGGEQYF; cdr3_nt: TGCGCCAGCAGCTTGGGACAGGGGGGCGAGCAGTACTTC
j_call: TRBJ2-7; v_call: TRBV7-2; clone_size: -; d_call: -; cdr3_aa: CASSSLGHYEQYF; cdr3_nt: TGTGCCAGCAGCTCCCTGGGACACTACGAGCAGTACTTC
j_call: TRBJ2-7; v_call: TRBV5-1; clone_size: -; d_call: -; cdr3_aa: CASSLAPSLSYEQYF; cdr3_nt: TGCGCCAGCAGCTTGGCCCCTAGCCTCTCCTACGAGCAGTACTTC
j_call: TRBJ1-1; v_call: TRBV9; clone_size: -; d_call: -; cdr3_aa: CASTDGGLNTEAFF; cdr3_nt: TGTGCCAGCACGGACGGGGGTCTGAACACTGAAGCTTTCTTT
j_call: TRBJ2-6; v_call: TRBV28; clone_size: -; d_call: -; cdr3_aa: CASSSGDITSGANVLTF; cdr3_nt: TGTGCCAGCAGTTCAGGGGATATCACCTCTGGGGCCAACGTCCTGACTTTC
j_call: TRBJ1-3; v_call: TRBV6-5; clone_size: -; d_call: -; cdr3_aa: CASSYVSGAGNTIYF; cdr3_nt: TGTGCCAGCAGTTACGTCTCAGGGGCTGGAAACACCATATATTTT
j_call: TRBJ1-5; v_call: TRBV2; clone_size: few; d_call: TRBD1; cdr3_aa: CASRTGNNQPQHF; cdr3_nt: TGTGCCAGCAGGACAGGGAACAATCAGCCCCAGCATTTT
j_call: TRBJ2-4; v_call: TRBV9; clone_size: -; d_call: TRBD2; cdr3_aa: CASSARLAENIQYF; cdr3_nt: TGTGCCAGCAGCGCCCGACTAGCGGAAAACATTCAGTACTTC
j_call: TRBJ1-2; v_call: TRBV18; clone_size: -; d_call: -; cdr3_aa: CASSPEGRGNGGYTF; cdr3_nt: TGTGCCAGCTCACCAGAGGGCAGGGGTAACGGTGGCTACACCTTC
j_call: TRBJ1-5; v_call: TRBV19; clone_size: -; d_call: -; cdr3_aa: CASSIPRLNNQPQHF; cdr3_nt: TGTGCCAGTAGTATCCCCAGGCTGAACAATCAGCCCCAGCATTTT
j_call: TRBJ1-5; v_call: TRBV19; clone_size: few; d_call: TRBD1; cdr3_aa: CASSRLPGGQQPQHF; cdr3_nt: TGTGCCAGTAGTAGGCTCCCAGGGGGCCAACAGCCCCAGCATTTT
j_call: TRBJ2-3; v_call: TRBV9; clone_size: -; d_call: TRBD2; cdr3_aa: CASSTSLAGPTDTQYF; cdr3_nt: TGTGCCAGCAGCACCTCGCTAGCGGGGCCCACAGATACGCAGTATTTT
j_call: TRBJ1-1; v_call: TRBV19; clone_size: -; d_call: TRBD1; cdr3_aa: CASSVGTGGSATEAFF; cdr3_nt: TGTGCCAGTAGTGTGGGGACAGGGGGCTCGGCCACTGAAGCTTTCTTT
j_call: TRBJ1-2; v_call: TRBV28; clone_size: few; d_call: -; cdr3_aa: CASSWGEYGYTF; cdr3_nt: TGTGCCAGCAGTTGGGGGGAGTATGGCTACACCTTC
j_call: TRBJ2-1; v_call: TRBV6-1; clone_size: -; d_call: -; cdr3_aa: CAGATAGTEDEQFF; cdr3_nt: TGTGCTGGGGCGACGGCGGGGACTGAAGATGAGCAGTTCTTC